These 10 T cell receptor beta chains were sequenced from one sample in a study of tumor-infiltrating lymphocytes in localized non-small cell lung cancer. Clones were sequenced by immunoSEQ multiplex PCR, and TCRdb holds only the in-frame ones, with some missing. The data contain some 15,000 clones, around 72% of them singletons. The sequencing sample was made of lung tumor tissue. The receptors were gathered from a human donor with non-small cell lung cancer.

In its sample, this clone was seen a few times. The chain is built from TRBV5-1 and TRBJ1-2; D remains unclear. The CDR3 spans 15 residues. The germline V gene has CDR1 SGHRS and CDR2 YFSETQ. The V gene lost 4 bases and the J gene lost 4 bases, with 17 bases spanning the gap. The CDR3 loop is CASSRLAGPLYGYTF. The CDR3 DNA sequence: TGCGCCAGCAGCCGTCTGGCTGGGCCGCTCTATGGCTACACCTTC. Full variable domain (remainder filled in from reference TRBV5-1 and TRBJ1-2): KAGVTQTPRYLIKTRGQQVTLSCSPISGHRSVSWYQQTPGQGLQFLFEYFSETQRNKGNFPGRFSGRQFSNSRSEMNVSTLELGDSALYLCASSRLAGPLYGYTFGSGTRLTVV.

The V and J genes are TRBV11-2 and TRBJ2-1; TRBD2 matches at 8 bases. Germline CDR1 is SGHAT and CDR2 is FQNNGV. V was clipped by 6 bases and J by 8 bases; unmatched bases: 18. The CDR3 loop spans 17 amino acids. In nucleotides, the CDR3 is TGTGCCAGCAGACTACCCCCCGGGACTAGAGCCTGGGATGAGCAGTTCTTC. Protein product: CASRLPPGTRAWDEQFF.

CDR3 nucleotides: TGTGCCATCAGTGAGTTGACAGGCAATCAGCCCCAGCATTTT. This sequence encodes CAISELTGNQPQHF. This chain connects TRBV10-3 to TRBJ1-5, with D maybe TRBD1 (5 bases). Trimming took 1 base from V and 2 from J, leaving 6 bases between them. CDR3 length: 14 amino acids. Germline CDR1 ENHRY, CDR2 SYGVKD.

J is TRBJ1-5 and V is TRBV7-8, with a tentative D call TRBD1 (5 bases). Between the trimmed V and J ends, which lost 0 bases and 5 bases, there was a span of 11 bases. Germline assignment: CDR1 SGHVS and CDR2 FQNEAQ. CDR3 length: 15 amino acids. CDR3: CASSLAAGPYQPQHF. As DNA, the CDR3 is TGTGCCAGCAGCTTAGCCGCAGGGCCTTATCAGCCCCAGCATTTT.

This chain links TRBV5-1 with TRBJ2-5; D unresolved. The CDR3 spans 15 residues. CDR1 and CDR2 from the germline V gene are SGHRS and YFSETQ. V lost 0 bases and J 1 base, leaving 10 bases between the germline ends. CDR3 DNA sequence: TGCGCCAGCAGCTTGGGCAGGACGATCCAAGAGACCCAGTACTTC. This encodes CASSLGRTIQETQYF.

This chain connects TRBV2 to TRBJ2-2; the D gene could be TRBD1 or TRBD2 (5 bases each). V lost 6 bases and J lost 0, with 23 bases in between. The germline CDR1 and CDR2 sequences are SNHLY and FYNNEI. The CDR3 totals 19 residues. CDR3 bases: TGTGCCAGCAGGGATTTACCGGGGCGGGCGCGACCGAACACCGGGGAGCTGTTTTTT. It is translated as CASRDLPGRARPNTGELFF.

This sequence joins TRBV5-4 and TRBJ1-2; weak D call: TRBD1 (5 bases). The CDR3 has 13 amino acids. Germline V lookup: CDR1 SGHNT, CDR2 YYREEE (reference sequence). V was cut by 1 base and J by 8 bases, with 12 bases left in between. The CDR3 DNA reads TGTGCCAGCAGCTTGAGGGGAGGGCTAGGCTACACCTTC. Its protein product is CASSLRGGLGYTF.

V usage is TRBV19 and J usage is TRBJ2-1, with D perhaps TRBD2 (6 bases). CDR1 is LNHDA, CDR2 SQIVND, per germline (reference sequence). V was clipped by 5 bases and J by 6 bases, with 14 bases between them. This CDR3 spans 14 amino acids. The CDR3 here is CASSRAMGGNEQFF. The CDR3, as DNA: TGTGCCAGTAGTCGCGCCATGGGGGGCAATGAGCAGTTCTTC.

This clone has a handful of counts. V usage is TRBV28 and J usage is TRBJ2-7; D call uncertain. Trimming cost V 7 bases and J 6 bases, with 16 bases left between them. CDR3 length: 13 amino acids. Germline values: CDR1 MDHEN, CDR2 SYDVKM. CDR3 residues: CASTLGGLGEQYF. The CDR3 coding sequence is TGTGCCAGCACTCTTGGTGGGCTCGGCGAGCAGTACTTC.

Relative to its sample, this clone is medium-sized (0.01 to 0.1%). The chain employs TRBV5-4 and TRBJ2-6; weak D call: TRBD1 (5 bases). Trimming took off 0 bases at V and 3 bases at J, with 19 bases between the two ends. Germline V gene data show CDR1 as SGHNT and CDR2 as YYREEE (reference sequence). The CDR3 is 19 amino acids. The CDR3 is CASSLVGQGSRRGANVLTF. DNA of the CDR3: TGTGCCAGCAGCTTGGTGGGGCAGGGTAGTCGACGTGGGGCCAACGTCCTGACTTTC.